This TCR beta chain was retrieved from a study of human T cells and chemical hapten exposure. For the study at large: 0.01% DPC was applied to the upper back in patch tests, which were read at 6 days. A patient group, mainly female, showed alopecia areata, totalis or universalis.

The library labeled individual cDNA molecules by adding unique molecular identifiers to them. TCRdb processed the RACE reads anew with MiXCR; each CDR3 protein has one entry. The sample gives 85,000 to 90,000 distinct CDR3 sequences, about 8.9% of which show up once; more than 3% is in the top ten. Specified time point: pre-sensitization, week 0. Treatment of the sample: therapeutic diphenylcyclopropenone sensitization with weekly scalp DPC. Participating donors were patients with alopecia, aged 18 to 70 years, considered appropriate candidates for DPC. CDR3 length: 14 residues. Per the germline V gene, CDR1 is DFQATT and CDR2 is SNEGSKA (reference sequence). Between the trimmed V and J ends, which lost 7 bases and 0 bases, there was a span of 15 bases.

The rearrangement joins TRBV20-1 to TRBJ1-1; a weak D match, TRBD1 (6 bases). The sample was whole blood, taken in connection with sensitization to the hapten diphenylcyclopropenone (DPC). The receptor's source is a woman in her forties with alopecia areata. Some clones in this sample may be carry-over from other donors' samples. CDR3: CSVFGGGLNTEAFF. CDR3 DNA: TGCAGTGTGTTCGGGGGGGGGCTGAACACTGAAGCTTTCTTT.